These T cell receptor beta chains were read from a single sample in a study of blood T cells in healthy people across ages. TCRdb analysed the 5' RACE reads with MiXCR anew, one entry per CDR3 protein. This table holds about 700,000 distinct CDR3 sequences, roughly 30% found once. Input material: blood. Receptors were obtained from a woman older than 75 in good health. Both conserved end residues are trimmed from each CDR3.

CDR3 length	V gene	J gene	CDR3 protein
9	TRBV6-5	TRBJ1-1	ASRKGAEAF
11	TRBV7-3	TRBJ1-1	ASSSSGWAEAF
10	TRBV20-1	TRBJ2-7	SASPGPTEQY
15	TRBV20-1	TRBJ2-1	SARALAGAIRYNEQF
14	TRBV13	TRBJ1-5	ASSLRQGAGNQPQH
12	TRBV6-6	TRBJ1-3	ASSSRAAGNTIY
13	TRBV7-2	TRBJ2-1	ASSFMLAGYNEQF
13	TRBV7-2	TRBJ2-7	ASSFTSGRPYEQY
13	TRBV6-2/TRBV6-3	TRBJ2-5	ASSYGAEYQETQY
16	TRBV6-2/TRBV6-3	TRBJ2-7	ASSYSSGLSIFTYEQY
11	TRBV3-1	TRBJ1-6	ASSQDRNSPLH
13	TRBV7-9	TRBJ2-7	ASSSPDRGTYEQY
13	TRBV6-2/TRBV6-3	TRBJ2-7	ASSPPGQETYEQY
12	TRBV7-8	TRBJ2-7	ASSCTDRAYEQY
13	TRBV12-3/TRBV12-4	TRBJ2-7	ASSRQGSLSYEQY
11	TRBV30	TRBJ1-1	AYKPLMNTEAF
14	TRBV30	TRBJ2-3	AWSSSLTGGPDTQY
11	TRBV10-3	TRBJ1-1	AISELGKQDTF
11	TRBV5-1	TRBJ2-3	ASSASATDAQY
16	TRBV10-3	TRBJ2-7	AISGLAGQGGNSYEQY